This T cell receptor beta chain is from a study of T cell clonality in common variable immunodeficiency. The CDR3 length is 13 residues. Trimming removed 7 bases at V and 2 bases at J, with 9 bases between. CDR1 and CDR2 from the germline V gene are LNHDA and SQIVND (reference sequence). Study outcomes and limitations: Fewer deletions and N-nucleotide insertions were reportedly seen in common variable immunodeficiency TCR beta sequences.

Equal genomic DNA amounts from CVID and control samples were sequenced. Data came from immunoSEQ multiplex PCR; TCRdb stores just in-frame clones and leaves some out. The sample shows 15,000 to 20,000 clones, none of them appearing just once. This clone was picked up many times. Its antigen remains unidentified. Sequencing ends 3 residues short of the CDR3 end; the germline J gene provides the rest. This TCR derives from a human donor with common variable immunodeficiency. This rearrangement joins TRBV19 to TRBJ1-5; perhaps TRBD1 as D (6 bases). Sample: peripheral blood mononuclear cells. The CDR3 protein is CASNSGGNQPQHF. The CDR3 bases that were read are TGTGCCAGTAATTCAGGGGGCAATCAGCCC.